This T cell receptor (beta chain) was documented in a study of blood T cell repertoires in COVID-19. As for the study in general: Researchers got acute and convalescent COVID-19 samples from the United States, Italy and Spain. From T cells, B-cell-depleted T cells, or PBMCs came the material, which was cDNA or gDNA.

Per the authors' pipeline: Nucleated cell number was recorded as an estimate derived from reference gene primer amplification. Here immunoSEQ multiplex PCR was the method, and the copy in TCRdb shows in-frame clones only, minus some. V, J and clone size are those of that table, while D and trimming were read from the DNA. This sample has over 120,000 clones, with about 77% found just once. CDR3 size: 12 residues. Per the germline V gene, CDR1 is SQVTM and CDR2 is ANQGSEA. Trimming removed 8 bases from V and 4 bases from J, with 14 bases in between. The sequenced sample consisted of peripheral blood. The sequence derives from a woman aged 50 to 60 with active or convalescent COVID-19. The J gene is TRBJ1-2, the V gene TRBV29-1, with D perhaps matching TRBD1 (5 bases). CDR3 sequence (DNA): TGCAGCTCTTACCGACAGAGCTATGGCTACACCTTC. Translating gives CSSYRQSYGYTF.